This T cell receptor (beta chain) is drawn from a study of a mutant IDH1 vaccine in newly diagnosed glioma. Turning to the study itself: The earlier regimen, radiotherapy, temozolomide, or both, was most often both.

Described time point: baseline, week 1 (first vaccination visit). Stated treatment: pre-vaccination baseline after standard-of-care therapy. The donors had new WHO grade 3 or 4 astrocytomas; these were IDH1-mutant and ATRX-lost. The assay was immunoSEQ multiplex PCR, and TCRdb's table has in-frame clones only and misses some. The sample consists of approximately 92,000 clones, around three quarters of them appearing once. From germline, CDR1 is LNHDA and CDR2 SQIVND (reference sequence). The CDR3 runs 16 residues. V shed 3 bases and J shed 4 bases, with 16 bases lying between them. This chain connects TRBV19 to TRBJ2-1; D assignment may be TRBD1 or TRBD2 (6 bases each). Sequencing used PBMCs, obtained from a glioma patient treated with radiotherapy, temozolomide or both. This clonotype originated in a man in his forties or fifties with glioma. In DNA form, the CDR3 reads TGTGCCAGTAGTATGGCCCTTGGGGGGCCTTACAATGAGCAGTTCTTC. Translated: CASSMALGGPYNEQFF.